The clone carrying this T cell receptor beta chain was seen once. Assay: immunoSEQ multiplex PCR; the TCRdb copy retains only in-frame clones and omits some. The sample yields approximately 71,000 clones, more than 70% seen once. This sample is part of a study of T cell responses to AZD1222 COVID-19 vaccine. The CDR3 is 15 residues long. Trimming at V came to 5 bases and at J to 0 bases, leaving 3 bases not matched to a gene. The V gene's germline CDR1 is MNHEY and CDR2 SMNVEV (reference sequence). The clonotype originates from an adult in good health. V gene TRBV27 combines with J gene TRBJ2-1; 8 nucleotides agree with TRBD2. The sample here was peripheral blood, taken on day 0 of AZD1222 vaccination. CDR3: CASSRGTSSYNEQFF. The CDR3 region has the DNA TGTGCCAGCAGTCGTGGGACTAGCTCCTACAATGAGCAGTTCTTC.